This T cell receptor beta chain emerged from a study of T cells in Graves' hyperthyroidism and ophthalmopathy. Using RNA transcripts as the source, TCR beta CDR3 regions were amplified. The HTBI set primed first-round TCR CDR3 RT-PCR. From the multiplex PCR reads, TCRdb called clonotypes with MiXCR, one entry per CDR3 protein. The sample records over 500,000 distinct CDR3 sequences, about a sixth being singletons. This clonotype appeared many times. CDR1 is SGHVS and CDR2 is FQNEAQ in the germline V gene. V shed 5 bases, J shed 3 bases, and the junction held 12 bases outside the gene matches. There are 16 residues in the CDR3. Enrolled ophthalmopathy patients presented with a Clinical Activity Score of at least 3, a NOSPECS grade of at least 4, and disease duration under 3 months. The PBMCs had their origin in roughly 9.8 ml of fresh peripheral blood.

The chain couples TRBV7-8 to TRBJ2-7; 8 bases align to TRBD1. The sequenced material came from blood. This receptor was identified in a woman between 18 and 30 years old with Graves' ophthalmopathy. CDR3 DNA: TGTGCCAGCAGCCCTACACGGACAGGGCCGCACTACGAGCAGTACTTC. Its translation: CASSPTRTGPHYEQYF.